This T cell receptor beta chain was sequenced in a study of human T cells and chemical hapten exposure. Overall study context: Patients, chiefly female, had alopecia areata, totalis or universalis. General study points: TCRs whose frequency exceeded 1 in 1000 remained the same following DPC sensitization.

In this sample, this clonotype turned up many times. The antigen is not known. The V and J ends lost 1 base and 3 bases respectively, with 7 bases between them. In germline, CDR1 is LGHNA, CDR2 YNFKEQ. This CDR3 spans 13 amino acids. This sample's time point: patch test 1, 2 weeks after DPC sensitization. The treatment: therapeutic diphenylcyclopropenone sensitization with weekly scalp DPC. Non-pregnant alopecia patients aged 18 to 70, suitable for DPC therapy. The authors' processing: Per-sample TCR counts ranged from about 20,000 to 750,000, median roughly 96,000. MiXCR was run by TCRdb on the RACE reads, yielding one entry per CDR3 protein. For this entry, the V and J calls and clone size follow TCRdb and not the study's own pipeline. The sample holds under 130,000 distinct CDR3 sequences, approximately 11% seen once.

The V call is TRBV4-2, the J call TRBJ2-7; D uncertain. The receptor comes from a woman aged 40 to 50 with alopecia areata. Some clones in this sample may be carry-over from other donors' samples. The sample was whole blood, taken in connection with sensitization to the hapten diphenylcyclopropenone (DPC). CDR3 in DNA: TGTGCCAGCAGCCAAGGGCCGGGCTACGAGCAGTACTTC. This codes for CASSQGPGYEQYF.